This T cell receptor (beta chain) is from a study of blood T cell repertoires in COVID-19. Produced via immunoSEQ multiplex PCR; TCRdb's table is partial and in-frame only. The data hold 150,000 to 200,000 clones, with roughly nine tenths observed a single time. Trimming took off 2 bases at V and 6 bases at J, with 7 bases between the two ends. Germline-derived CDR1 and CDR2 are SGHTA and FQGNSA. This CDR3 is built from 13 residues. Specimen: peripheral blood. The chain recombines TRBV7-2 with TRBJ2-2; possibly TRBD2 for D (5 bases). This receptor was taken from a man aged 55 to 70 with active or convalescent COVID-19. The CDR3 nucleotides are TGTGCCAGCAGCTTAAGCGGAGCCGGGGAGCTGTTTTTT. Its protein is CASSLSGAGELFF.